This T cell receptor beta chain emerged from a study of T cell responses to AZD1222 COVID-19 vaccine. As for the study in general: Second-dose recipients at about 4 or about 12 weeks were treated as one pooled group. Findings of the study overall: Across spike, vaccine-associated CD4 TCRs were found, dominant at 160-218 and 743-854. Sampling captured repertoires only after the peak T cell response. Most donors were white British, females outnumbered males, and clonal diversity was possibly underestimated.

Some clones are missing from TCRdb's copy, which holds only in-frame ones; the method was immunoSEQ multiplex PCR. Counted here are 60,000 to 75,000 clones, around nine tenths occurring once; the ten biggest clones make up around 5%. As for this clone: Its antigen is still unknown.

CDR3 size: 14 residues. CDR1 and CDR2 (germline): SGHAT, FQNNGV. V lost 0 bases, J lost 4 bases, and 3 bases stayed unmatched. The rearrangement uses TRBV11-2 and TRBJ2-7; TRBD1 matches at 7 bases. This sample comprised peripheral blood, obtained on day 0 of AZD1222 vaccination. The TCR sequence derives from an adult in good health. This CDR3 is CASSLDRGPYEQYF. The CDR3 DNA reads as TGTGCCAGCAGCTTAGATAGGGGGCCATACGAGCAGTACTTC.